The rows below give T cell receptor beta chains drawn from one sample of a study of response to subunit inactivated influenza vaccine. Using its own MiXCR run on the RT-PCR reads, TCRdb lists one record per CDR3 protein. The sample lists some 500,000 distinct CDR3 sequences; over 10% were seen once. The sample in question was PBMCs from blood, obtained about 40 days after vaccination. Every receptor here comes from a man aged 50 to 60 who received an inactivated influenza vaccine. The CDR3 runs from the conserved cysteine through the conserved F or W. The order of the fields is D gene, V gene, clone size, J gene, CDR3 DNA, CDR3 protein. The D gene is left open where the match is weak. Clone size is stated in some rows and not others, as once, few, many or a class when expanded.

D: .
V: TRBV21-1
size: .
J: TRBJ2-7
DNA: TGTGCCAGCAGCAAAGCAAAGGGGTTAGACTACGAGCAGTACTTC
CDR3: CASSKAKGLDYEQYF

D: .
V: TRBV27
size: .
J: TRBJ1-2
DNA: TGTGCCAGCAGACCGGGGGCGACTAACTATGGCTACACCTTC
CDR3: CASRPGATNYGYTF

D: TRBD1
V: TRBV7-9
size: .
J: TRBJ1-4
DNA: TGTGCCAGCAGCCCCCAGGGGGGAAACCCTAATGAAAAACTGTTTTTT
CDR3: CASSPQGGNPNEKLFF

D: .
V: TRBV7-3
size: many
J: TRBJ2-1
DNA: TGTGCCAGCAGCCCCCATCACGGGAATGAGCAGTTCTTC
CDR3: CASSPHHGNEQFF

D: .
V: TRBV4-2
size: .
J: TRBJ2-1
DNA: TGTGCCAGCAGCCAAGATCCTCAGGGACGGGGAAAAAATGAGCAGTTCTTC
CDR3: CASSQDPQGRGKNEQFF

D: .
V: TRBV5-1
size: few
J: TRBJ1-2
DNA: TGCGCCAGCAGACCCCAGTTCGGGGCTAACTATGGCTACACCTTC
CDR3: CASRPQFGANYGYTF

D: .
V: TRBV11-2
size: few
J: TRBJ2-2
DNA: TGTGCCAGCAGCTTAGTTCCAGGGTTAAATGGGGAGCTGTTTTTT
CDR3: CASSLVPGLNGELFF

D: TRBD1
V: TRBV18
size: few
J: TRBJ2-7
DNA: TGTGCCAGCTCCTCGGGACAGACTACCTACGAGCAGTACTTC
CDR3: CASSSGQTTYEQYF

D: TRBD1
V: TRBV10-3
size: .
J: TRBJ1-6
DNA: TGTGCCAGCAGGGGACAGGAGAACCCCCTCCACTTT
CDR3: CASRGQENPLHF

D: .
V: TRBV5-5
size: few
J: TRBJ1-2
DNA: TGTGCCAGCAGCTTGGAGCCGGGGGGCGGTGGCTACACCTTC
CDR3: CASSLEPGGGGYTF

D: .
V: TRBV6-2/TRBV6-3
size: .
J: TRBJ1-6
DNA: TGTGCCAGCAGGCGGGGAGCGAATTCACCCCTCCACTTT
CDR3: CASRRGANSPLHF

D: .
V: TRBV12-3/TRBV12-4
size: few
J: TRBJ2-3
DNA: TGTGCCAGCACCCAAAGTGGGACCTTGGTCGGCACAGATACGCAGTATTTT
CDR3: CASTQSGTLVGTDTQYF

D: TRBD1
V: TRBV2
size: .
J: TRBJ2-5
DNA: TGTGCCAGCAGTTTGAGGGGGCTCCAAGAGACCCAGTACTTC
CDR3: CASSLRGLQETQYF

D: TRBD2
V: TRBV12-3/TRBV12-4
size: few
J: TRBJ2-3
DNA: TGTGCCAGCAGTCCCACTAGCGGGGGCTCCACAGATACGCAGTATTTT
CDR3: CASSPTSGGSTDTQYF

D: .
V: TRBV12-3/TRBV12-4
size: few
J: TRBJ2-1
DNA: TGTGCCAGCAGTTTATGGAGAGATGAGCAGTTCTTC
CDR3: CASSLWRDEQFF

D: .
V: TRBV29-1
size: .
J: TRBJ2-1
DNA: TGCAGCGGACTCAGGGTATCCTACAATGAGCAGTTCTTC
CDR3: CSGLRVSYNEQFF

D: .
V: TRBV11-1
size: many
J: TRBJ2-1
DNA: TGTGCCAGCACCCTTCCCAGTGGATACAGCTCCTACAATGAGCAGTTCTTC
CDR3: CASTLPSGYSSYNEQFF

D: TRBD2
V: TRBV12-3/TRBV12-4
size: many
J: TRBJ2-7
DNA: TGTGCCAGCAGTTTGGGAGGGTATGATTCGTACTTC
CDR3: CASSLGGYDSYF

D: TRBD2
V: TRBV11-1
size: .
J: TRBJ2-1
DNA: TGTGCCAGCAGCTCCCACTTCCCACTAGCGGGAGACAATGAGCAGTTCTTC
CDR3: CASSSHFPLAGDNEQFF

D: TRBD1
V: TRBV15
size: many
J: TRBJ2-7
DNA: TGTGCCACCAGCACACCGGGACAGGGGATGGGCTCCTACGAGCAGTACTTC
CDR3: CATSTPGQGMGSYEQYF

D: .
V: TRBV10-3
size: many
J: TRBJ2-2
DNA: TGTGCCGTTAGCCCAGGGTTTTCCACCGGGGAGCTGTTTTTT
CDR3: CAVSPGFSTGELFF

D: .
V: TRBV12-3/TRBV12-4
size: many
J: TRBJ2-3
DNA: TGTGCCAGCAGATTTAACAGGGGAGGTACGCAGTATTTT
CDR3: CASRFNRGGTQYF

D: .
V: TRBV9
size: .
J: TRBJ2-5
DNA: TGTGCCAGCAGCGTAGGGGGCACCCAAGAGACCCAGTACTTC
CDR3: CASSVGGTQETQYF

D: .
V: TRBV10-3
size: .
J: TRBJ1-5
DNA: TGTGCCATCAGTATAGAACAGGGAAGTCAGCCCCAGCATTTT
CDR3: CAISIEQGSQPQHF

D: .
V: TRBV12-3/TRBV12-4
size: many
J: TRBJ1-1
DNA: TGTGCCAGCAGTTTCCGGGGGATCATGAACACTGAAGCTTTCTTT
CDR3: CASSFRGIMNTEAFF

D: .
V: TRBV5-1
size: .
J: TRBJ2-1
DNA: TGCGCCAGCAGCTTGGGGGCAGCCTTGGGGAATGAGCAGTTCTTC
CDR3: CASSLGAALGNEQFF

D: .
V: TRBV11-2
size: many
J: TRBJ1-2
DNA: TGTGCCAGCAGTGGCCGTGGACGGCACTATGGCTACACCTTC
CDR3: CASSGRGRHYGYTF

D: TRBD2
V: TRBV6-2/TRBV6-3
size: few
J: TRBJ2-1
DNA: TGTGCCAGCAGTTACCCTATGGCGGGGGGGCTTGCGAGGCAGTTCTTC
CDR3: CASSYPMAGGLARQFF

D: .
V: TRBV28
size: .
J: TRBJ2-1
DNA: TGTGCCAGCAGTCCATGGACGGGACCTACCTACAATGAGCAGTTCTTC
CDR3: CASSPWTGPTYNEQFF

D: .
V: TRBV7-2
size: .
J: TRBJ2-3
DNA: TGTGCCAGCAGCTCAAGGGGGGGAGATACGCAGTATTTT
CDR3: CASSSRGGDTQYF

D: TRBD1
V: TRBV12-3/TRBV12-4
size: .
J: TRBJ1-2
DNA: TGTGCCAGCAGTCCTGGGACAGCCGTCTATGGCTACACCTTC
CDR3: CASSPGTAVYGYTF

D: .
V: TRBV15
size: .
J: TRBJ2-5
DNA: TGTGCCACCAGCAGCTACAGGGTTGTGACCCAGTACTTC
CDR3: CATSSYRVVTQYF

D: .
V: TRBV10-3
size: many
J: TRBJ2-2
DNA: TGTGCCGATTACCATAGGGTAAACGTCCTTCCGAACACCGGGGAGCTGTTTTTT
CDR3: CADYHRVNVLPNTGELFF

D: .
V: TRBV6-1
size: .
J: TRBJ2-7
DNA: TGTGCCAGCAGCCGGGGGGCTAGCGGCTACGAGCAGTACTTC
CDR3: CASSRGASGYEQYF

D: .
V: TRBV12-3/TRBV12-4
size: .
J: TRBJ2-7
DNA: TGTGCCAGCAGTTATGGTGACGTGGGGTACTTC
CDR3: CASSYGDVGYF

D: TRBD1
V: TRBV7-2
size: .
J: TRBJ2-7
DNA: TGTGCCAGCAGCCCGATTGGCGTTGGGACAGGGGGCCACGAGCAGTACTTC
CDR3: CASSPIGVGTGGHEQYF

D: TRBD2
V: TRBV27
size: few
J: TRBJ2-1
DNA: TGTGCCAGCAGTATTAGACTAGCACAGTACAATGAGCAGTTCTTC
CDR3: CASSIRLAQYNEQFF

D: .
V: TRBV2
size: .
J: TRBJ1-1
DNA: TGTGCCTTCTGTTTAGCTCGAGGTTATGGCACCCCGAACACTGAAGCTTTCTTT
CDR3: CAFCLARGYGTPNTEAFF

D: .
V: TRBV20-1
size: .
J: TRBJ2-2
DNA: TGCAGTGCTAGGGGGCCCGAGCTAGCGAGGACTAACACCGGGGAGCTGTTTTTT
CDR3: CSARGPELARTNTGELFF

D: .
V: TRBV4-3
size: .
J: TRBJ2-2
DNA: TGCGCCAGCAGCCAAGAACCCGGGAACACCGGGGAGCTGTTTTTT
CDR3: CASSQEPGNTGELFF

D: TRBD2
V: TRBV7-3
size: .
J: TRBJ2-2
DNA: TGTGCCAGCAGCTTAAACGCTTATGGACTAGCGGGAGCGATGATCGGGGAGCTGTTTTTT
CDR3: CASSLNAYGLAGAMIGELFF

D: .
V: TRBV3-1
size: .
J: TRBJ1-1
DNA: TGTGCCAGCAGTGACGTTCCGGAACAAGCTTTCTTT
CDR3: CASSDVPEQAFF

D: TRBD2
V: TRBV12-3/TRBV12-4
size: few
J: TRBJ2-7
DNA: TGTGCCAGCAGCCCTTGGACTAGCGGGGGGCCCGGCTCCTACGAGCAGTACTTC
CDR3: CASSPWTSGGPGSYEQYF

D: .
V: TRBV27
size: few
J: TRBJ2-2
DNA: TGTGCCAGCAGTTTAGACGGCCCGCGGTCCGGGGAGCTGTTTTTT
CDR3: CASSLDGPRSGELFF

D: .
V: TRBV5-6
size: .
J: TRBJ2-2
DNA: TGTGCCAGCAGCTTAGGGCAGTTGACCGGGGAGCTGTTTTTT
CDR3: CASSLGQLTGELFF

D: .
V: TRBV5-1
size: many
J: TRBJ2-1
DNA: TGCGCCAGCAGCTCTTCTAGGGTTCGGCACAATGAGCAGTTCTTC
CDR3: CASSSSRVRHNEQFF

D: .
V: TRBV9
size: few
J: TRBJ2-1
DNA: TGTGCCAGCAGCGTATCCCCAGTGACGGAGGCGTTCTTC
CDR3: CASSVSPVTEAFF

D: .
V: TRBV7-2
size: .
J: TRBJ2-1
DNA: TGTGCCAGCAGCTTAGGGCGGACTACCAATGAGCAGTTCTTC
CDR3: CASSLGRTTNEQFF

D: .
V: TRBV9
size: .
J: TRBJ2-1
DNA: TGTGCCAGCAGCGTAGCTATGCCGTGGCGATCCTACAATGAGCAGTTCTTC
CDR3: CASSVAMPWRSYNEQFF

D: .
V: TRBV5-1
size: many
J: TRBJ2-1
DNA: TGCGCCAGCAGCTTGGAACTAGGGGCCTACAATGAGCAGTTCTTC
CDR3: CASSLELGAYNEQFF

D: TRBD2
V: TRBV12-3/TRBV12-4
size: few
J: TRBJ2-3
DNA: TGTGCCAGCAGTTTAGGTCTAGCGGGACCCACAGATACGCAGTATTTT
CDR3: CASSLGLAGPTDTQYF

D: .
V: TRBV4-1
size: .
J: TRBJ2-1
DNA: TGCGCCAGCAGCCCGGGGGGCCGCGATGAGCAGTTCTTC
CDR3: CASSPGGRDEQFF

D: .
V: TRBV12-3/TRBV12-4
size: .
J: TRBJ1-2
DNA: TGTGCCAGCAGAGGAGCTAACTATGGCTACACCTTC
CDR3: CASRGANYGYTF

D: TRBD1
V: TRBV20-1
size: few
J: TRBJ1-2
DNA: TGCAGTGCTCGTAATCAGGGGGGAGGCTACACCTTC
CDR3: CSARNQGGGYTF

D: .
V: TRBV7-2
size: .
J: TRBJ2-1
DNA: TGTGCCAGCAGCCCGGGACGCCTCTACAAGGAGCAGTTCTTC
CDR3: CASSPGRLYKEQFF

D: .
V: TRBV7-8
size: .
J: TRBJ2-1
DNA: TGTGCCAGCAGCTTAGGTGTGAGGCAGTTCTTC
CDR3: CASSLGVRQFF

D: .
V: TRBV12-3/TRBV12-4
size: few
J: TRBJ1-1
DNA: TGTGCCAGCATTAGACACGAGAACACTGAAGCTTTCTTT
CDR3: CASIRHENTEAFF

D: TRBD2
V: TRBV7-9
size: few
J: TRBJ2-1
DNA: TGTGCCAGCAGCCTCGGGACTAGCGGGATTGTGGATGAGCAGTTCTTC
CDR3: CASSLGTSGIVDEQFF